The 23 T cell receptor beta chains below were found in one sample sequenced in a study of patients and donors after allogeneic stem cell transplantation. TCRdb used MiXCR to reprocess the RT-PCR reads, holding one entry per CDR3 protein. The sample comprises some 960,000 distinct CDR3 sequences, roughly 18% of which are singletons, and 6% rests with the top ten. The sequenced sample consisted of blood, either unsorted or a sorted T cell fraction (not recorded which). These TCRs come from a human donor who was either an allogeneic HSCT recipient or a stem cell or donor lymphocyte infusion donor (not recorded which). It is not recorded whose cells these are; they may come from a transplant donor.

This clonotype was counted only a few times. This chain joins TRBV20-1 and TRBJ1-1; possible D gene TRBD1, 5 bases. Germline V CDR1 and CDR2: DFQATT, SNEGSKA (reference sequence). V dropped 0 bases and J dropped 6 bases, with 14 bases sitting between them. This CDR3 region has 14 residues. The CDR3 nucleotides read TGCAGTGCTAGAGAGGGGGAAGCGCGGGCTGAAGCTTTCTTT. Translating it yields CSAREGEARAEAFF.

This clonotype was counted many times. CDR3 DNA sequence: TGTGCCAGCAGTTACATAGGACAGCGCGGCTACACCTTC. Protein sequence: CASSYIGQRGYTF. This rearrangement joins TRBV6-5 to TRBJ1-2; tentatively, D is TRBD1 (6 bases). The V and J ends lost 2 bases and 8 bases respectively, with 12 bases between them. CDR1 is MNHEY and CDR2 is SVGAGI in the germline V gene. The CDR3 is 13 amino acids.

This clonotype was seen a few times. This chain connects TRBV4-1 to TRBJ1-4, with 8 bases aligning to TRBD1. CDR3 size: 18 residues. V was clipped by 5 bases and J by 6 bases; unmatched bases: 17. Germline assignment: CDR1 MGHRA and CDR2 YSYEKL. The CDR3 DNA reads TGCGCCAGCAGCTACACATCGACAGGGGCCCCTTCGGATGAAAAACTGTTTTTT. This codes for CASSYTSTGAPSDEKLFF.

The rearrangement links TRBV11-3 to TRBJ1-1, with D unresolved. There are 12 residues in the CDR3. CDR1 is SGHNT and CDR2 is YENEEA in the germline V gene. V gave up 5 bases and J gave up 10 bases, with 14 bases separating them. CDR3 in DNA: TGTGCCAGCAGCGCGGCCGGGCAGTTAGCTTTCTTT. It yields the protein CASSAAGQLAFF.

This clonotype was picked up a small number of times. V usage is TRBV12-3 or TRBV12-4 and J usage is TRBJ2-3; no clear D. This CDR3 is 16 amino acids long. Trimming removed 1 base at V and 4 bases at J, with 15 bases between. The CDR3, as DNA: TGTGCCAGCAGTTTAGGAATCAGGTACAGCGCAGATACGCAGTATTTT. Protein sequence: CASSLGIRYSADTQYF.

This clonotype has a handful of counts. This chain uses TRBV30 with TRBJ2-5; no clear D. Germline lookup yields CDR1 GTSNPN and CDR2 SVGIG (reference sequence). V lost 5 bases to trimming and J lost 3 bases, with 4 bases between them. CDR3 length: 10 amino acids. CDR3 in amino acids: CAWGKETQYF. As DNA, the CDR3 is TGTGCCTGGGGTAAAGAGACCCAGTACTTC.

The J gene is TRBJ2-5, the V gene TRBV7-8; 7 positions agree with TRBD1. Germline loops: CDR1 SGHVS, CDR2 FQNEAQ. The ends lost 1 base at V and 3 bases at J; junction bases unmatched: 2. The CDR3 loop spans 14 amino acids. CDR3 sequence: CASSLVGQKETQYF. The CDR3 DNA reads TGTGCCAGCAGCTTAGTGGGACAGAAAGAGACCCAGTACTTC.

This clonotype was seen many times. The gene calls are TRBV6-5 and TRBJ1-1, with a possible D match to TRBD1 (6 bases). Germline V gives CDR1 MNHEY, CDR2 SVGAGI. The CDR3 extends over 14 amino acids. V gave up 2 bases and J gave up 1 base, with 8 bases separating them. The CDR3 is CASSYGGPNTEAFF. The CDR3 region has the DNA TGTGCCAGCAGTTACGGGGGGCCGAACACTGAAGCTTTCTTT.

This clonotype was counted only a few times. The chain links TRBV30 to TRBJ1-5; D is uncertain. The CDR3 totals 16 residues. V was pared by 1 base and J by 0 bases, with 13 bases between. Germline V gene lookup returns CDR1 GTSNPN and CDR2 SVGIG (reference sequence). The CDR3: CAWSGVFGGSNQPQHF. CDR3 bases: TGTGCCTGGAGTGGAGTATTTGGTGGTAGCAATCAGCCCCAGCATTTT.

This clonotype was picked up a small number of times. V gene TRBV27 combines with J gene TRBJ2-7, with D perhaps TRBD1 (6 bases). From germline, CDR1 is MNHEY and CDR2 SMNVEV (reference sequence). There are 13 residues in the CDR3. Trimming stripped 5 bases from V and 4 bases from J, with 12 bases between. CDR3 DNA: TGTGCCAGCAGTACCGGGACACGATACGAGCAGTACTTC. It encodes CASSTGTRYEQYF.

The genes are TRBV12-3 or TRBV12-4 and TRBJ2-5; tentatively, D is TRBD2 (6 bases). The CDR3 has 11 amino acids. V was clipped by 3 bases and J by 9 bases, with 8 bases between them. The chain's CDR3 is CASSLGGAQYF. The CDR3 DNA reads TGTGCCAGCAGTTTGGGGGGAGCCCAGTACTTC.

This clonotype was counted a few times. The rearrangement joins TRBV27 to TRBJ1-5; TRBD1 might be the D (5 bases). Germline V lookup: CDR1 MNHEY, CDR2 SMNVEV (reference sequence). The CDR3 runs to 14 residues. V was trimmed by 4 bases and J by 6 bases, leaving 13 bases between them. The CDR3 sequence is CASSSRELGQPQHF. CDR3 coding DNA: TGTGCCAGCAGTTCCAGGGAACTGGGTCAGCCCCAGCATTTT.

The chain is built from TRBV25-1 and TRBJ1-4; TRBD1 is a possible D gene (5 bases). Per germline, CDR1 MGHDK and CDR2 SYGVNS. The CDR3 consists of 17 residues. The ends were cut back, 3 bases at V and 0 bases at J, with 14 bases in the middle. CDR3 bases: TGTGCCAGCAGTGACGCGGGACGGAAGTCAACTAATGAAAAACTGTTTTTT. Encoded protein: CASSDAGRKSTNEKLFF.

This clonotype was counted at least ten times. V is TRBV12-3 or TRBV12-4 and J is TRBJ2-1; no clear D. V was trimmed by 5 bases and J by 9 bases, leaving 11 bases between them. The CDR3 length is 12 residues. The CDR3 coding sequence is TGTGCCAGCAGTCTTAGATCGGTTGAGCAGTTCTTC. Translating gives CASSLRSVEQFF.

The chain recombines TRBV11-2 with TRBJ2-1; 10 bases are shared with TRBD1. The CDR3 is made up of 15 amino acids. Looked up from germline, CDR1 is SGHAT and CDR2 is FQNNGV. The trim removed 4 bases at V and 7 bases at J, leaving 7 bases unmatched. The CDR3 is CASSSAGQGMNEQFF. The CDR3 nucleotides are TGTGCCAGCAGCTCCGCGGGACAGGGGATGAATGAGCAGTTCTTC.

This clonotype was seen ten or more times. This chain uses TRBV12-3 or TRBV12-4 with TRBJ2-1; 12 bases fit TRBD2. The CDR3 consists of 15 residues. Germline trimming cut 6 bases from V and 7 bases from J; bases unmatched to any gene: 7. Written as DNA, the CDR3 is TGTGCCAGCAGCCTGCGGCTAGCGGGGGGGAATGAGCAGTTCTTC. It specifies CASSLRLAGGNEQFF.

This clonotype occurred a few times. V usage is TRBV12-3 or TRBV12-4 and J usage is TRBJ1-2, with unresolved D. The CDR3 totals 15 residues. Between the trimmed V and J ends, which lost 3 bases and 2 bases, there was a span of 13 bases. CDR3 amino acids: CASSFGGQENYGYTF. The CDR3 DNA reads TGTGCCAGCAGTTTCGGCGGGCAGGAGAACTATGGCTACACCTTC.

The V and J genes are TRBV7-9 and TRBJ1-1; TRBD1 matches 9 bases. V lost 4 bases and J lost 0; bases outside the gene matches: 3. CDR1 and CDR2 from the germline V gene are SEHNR and FQNEAQ (reference sequence). The CDR3 sequence is 15 residues long. The CDR3 here is CASSWGQGLNTEAFF. The CDR3 region has the DNA TGTGCCAGCAGCTGGGGACAGGGCTTGAACACTGAAGCTTTCTTT.

The chain joins TRBV10-3 to TRBJ2-7; D is unresolved. The germline V gene has CDR1 ENHRY and CDR2 SYGVKD. The CDR3 loop spans 14 amino acids. V lost 4 bases to trimming and J lost 2 bases, with 12 bases between them. In nucleotides, the CDR3 is TGTGCCATCAGTGGGACCGCCAATGCCTACGAGCAGTACTTC. This codes for CAISGTANAYEQYF.

V gene TRBV2 combines with J gene TRBJ1-4; a weak D match, TRBD1 (5 bases). This CDR3 has 13 amino acids. CDR1 and CDR2 (germline): SNHLY, FYNNEI. V was trimmed by 6 bases and J by 10 bases, leaving 15 bases between them. The CDR3, as DNA: TGTGCCAGCAGCCCCCGGACAAGTGGAAAACTGTTTTTT. This encodes CASSPRTSGKLFF.

This clonotype was picked up many times. The chain employs TRBV12-3 or TRBV12-4 and TRBJ1-1; a weak D match, TRBD1 (5 bases). The CDR3 consists of 15 residues. Deletions cut 6 bases from V and 2 bases from J, with 16 bases between. In DNA, the CDR3 is TGTGCCAGCAGGATTGGGACGGGACTAAACACTGAAGCTTTCTTT. As protein: CASRIGTGLNTEAFF.

This rearrangement joins TRBV24-1 to TRBJ1-2, with 9 nucleotides matching TRBD1. V lost 7 bases and J lost 7; bases outside the gene matches: 12. CDR3 length equals 15 residues. Germline lookup yields CDR1 KGHDR and CDR2 SFDVKD. The DNA for the CDR3 is TGTGCCACCAGAATCGGGACAGGGACCCTCGGTGGCTACACCTTC. Translation: CATRIGTGTLGGYTF.

The rearrangement uses TRBV20-1 and TRBJ2-7; 9 positions match TRBD1. The V and J ends lost 0 bases and 0 bases, in that order; junction bases with no gene match: 3. Germline V CDR1 and CDR2: DFQATT, SNEGSKA (reference sequence). The CDR3 extends over 15 amino acids. The DNA for the CDR3 is TGCAGTGCTAGAGATTGGGGACAGGGCTCCTACGAGCAGTACTTC. Translation gives CSARDWGQGSYEQYF.